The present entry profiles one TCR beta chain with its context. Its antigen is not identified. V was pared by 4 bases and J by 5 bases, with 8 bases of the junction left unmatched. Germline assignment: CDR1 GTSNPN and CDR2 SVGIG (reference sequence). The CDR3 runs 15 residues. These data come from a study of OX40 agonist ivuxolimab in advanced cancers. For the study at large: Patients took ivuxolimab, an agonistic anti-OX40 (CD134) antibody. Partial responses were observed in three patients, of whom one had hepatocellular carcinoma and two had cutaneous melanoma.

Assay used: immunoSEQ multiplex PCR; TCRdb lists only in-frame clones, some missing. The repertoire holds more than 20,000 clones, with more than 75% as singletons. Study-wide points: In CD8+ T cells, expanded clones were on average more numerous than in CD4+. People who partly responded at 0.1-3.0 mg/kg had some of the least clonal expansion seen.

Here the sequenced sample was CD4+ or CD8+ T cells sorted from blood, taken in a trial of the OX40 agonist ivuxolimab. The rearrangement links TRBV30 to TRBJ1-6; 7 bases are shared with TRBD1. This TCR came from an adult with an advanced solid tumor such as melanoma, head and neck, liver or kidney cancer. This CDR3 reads CAWKFSGTDNSPLHF. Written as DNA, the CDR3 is TGTGCCTGGAAATTTTCCGGGACAGATAATTCACCCCTCCACTTT.